This T cell receptor (beta chain) was documented in a study of blood T cells in healthy people across ages. Whole-study findings and limits: Older age went with lower TCR beta diversity per million T cells, in a roughly linear way. Comparison with aged donors showed that long-lived donors had more naive CD4+ cells and higher diversity.

PCR was performed a second time for roughly 7 to 11 cycles using a sample-barcoded 5' primer and a J-beta primer mix. TCRdb ran MiXCR on the 5' RACE reads and lists one entry per CDR3 protein. The sample yields about a million distinct CDR3 sequences, roughly 51% seen once. Total RNA, at least 5 micrograms per sample, was extracted from PBMCs. V lost 4 bases, J lost 3 bases, and 15 bases lay in between. CDR1 and CDR2 (germline): SGDLS, YYNGEE. The CDR3 is 15 amino acids. Points on this clonotype: Its specificity is unknown.

The clonotype was recovered from a woman aged 60-75 years in good health. V usage is TRBV9 and J usage is TRBJ2-3; D tentatively reads TRBD1 or TRBD2 (5 bases each). The source material was blood. The CDR3 DNA is TGTGCCAGCAGCCTCAGAGGGGATTATACAGATACGCAGTATTTT. Protein sequence: CASSLRGDYTDTQYF.